This is a list of T cell receptor beta chains from one sample in a study of blood T cell repertoires in COVID-19. The protocol was immunoSEQ multiplex PCR, while the TCRdb copy is restricted to in-frame clones and leaves out a portion. The repertoire holds fewer than 350,000 clones, with almost 90% as singletons. The sample consisted of PBMCs or T cells enriched from blood (not recorded which). These receptors all stem from a woman aged 18-29 years with acute COVID-19. Both conserved end residues are part of each CDR3. D genes are given only for firm matches. Clone size appears in some rows only: once, few, many, or a class for an expanded clone.

d_call j_call clone_size v_call cdr3_aa cdr3_nt
TRBD1 TRBJ1-5 . TRBV19 CASTGTGWPQHF TGTGCCAGTACCGGGACAGGTTGGCCCCAGCATTTT
TRBD1 TRBJ2-3 . TRBV15 CATTTGQRTDTQYF TGTGCCACCACCACGGGACAGCGGACAGATACGCAGTATTTT
TRBD1 TRBJ2-1 . TRBV7-3 CASSQTLGQGNNEQFF TGTGCCAGCAGCCAAACCTTGGGACAGGGTAACAATGAGCAGTTCTTC
TRBD2 TRBJ2-7 . TRBV27 CASSLKLAGTQSPYEQYF TGTGCCAGCAGTTTAAAACTAGCGGGAACCCAATCCCCCTACGAGCAGTACTTC
. TRBJ1-5 . TRBV30 CAWSGGWEQPQHF TGTGCCTGGAGCGGGGGGTGGGAACAGCCCCAGCATTTT
TRBD2 TRBJ2-7 . TRBV5-6 CASSPLGGESYEQYF TGTGCCAGCAGCCCCCTGGGGGGGGAGTCCTACGAGCAGTACTTC
. TRBJ1-4 . TRBV15 CATSRDRVRARNEKLFF TGTGCCACCAGCAGAGACCGCGTCAGGGCCCGTAATGAAAAACTGTTTTTT
. TRBJ1-1 . TRBV5-4 CASSFLTVMNTEAFF TGTGCCAGCAGCTTCTTGACAGTCATGAACACTGAAGCTTTCTTT
TRBD1 TRBJ2-5 . TRBV6-2/TRBV6-3 CASSYPENHPRDRETQYF TGTGCCAGCAGTTACCCCGAAAACCACCCAAGGGACAGAGAGACCCAGTACTTC
TRBD1 TRBJ1-1 . TRBV7-9 CASSFTGGTGTEAFF TGTGCCAGCAGCTTTACAGGGGGGACGGGTACTGAAGCTTTCTTT
TRBD2 TRBJ2-1 once TRBV5-4 CASSTGTSGYNEQFF TGTGCCAGCAGCACCGGGACTAGCGGATACAATGAGCAGTTCTTC
TRBD1 TRBJ1-5 . TRBV7-8 CASSRDVADRGDQPQHF TGTGCCAGCAGCAGGGATGTCGCGGACAGGGGGGATCAGCCCCAGCATTTT
TRBD1 TRBJ1-2 . TRBV27 CASSPGVLEGAFYGYTF TGTGCCAGCAGTCCCGGCGTTTTGGAGGGGGCCTTCTATGGCTACACCTTC
. TRBJ2-2 . TRBV29-1 CSVALSTGELFF TGCAGCGTAGCCCTAAGCACCGGGGAGCTGTTTTTT
TRBD2 TRBJ2-1 . TRBV7-2 CASSLIASGRIYNEQFF TGTGCCAGCAGCTTAATAGCTAGCGGGAGAATCTACAATGAGCAGTTCTTC
TRBD1 TRBJ1-5 once TRBV19 CASSILGQAVVSNQPQHF TGTGCCAGTAGTATATTAGGACAGGCCGTTGTTAGCAATCAGCCCCAGCATTTT
. TRBJ2-7 . TRBV27 CASSLNNRGEQYF TGTGCCAGCAGTTTGAATAATAGGGGGGAGCAGTACTTC
. TRBJ1-1 once TRBV28 CASSFGGLRDTEAFF TGTGCCAGCAGTTTCGGGGGGCTAAGGGACACTGAAGCTTTCTTT
. TRBJ2-7 . TRBV9 CASSASLGGSYEQYF TGTGCCAGCAGCGCCTCATTAGGGGGAAGCTACGAGCAGTACTTC
TRBD2 TRBJ2-7 . TRBV28 CASQVRGSFYEQYF TGTGCCAGTCAGGTACGCGGGAGTTTCTACGAGCAGTACTTC
. TRBJ2-7 . TRBV4-1 CASSRLNGREREQYF TGCGCCAGCAGCCGTCTAAACGGGAGAGAGCGCGAGCAGTACTTC
TRBD1 TRBJ2-3 . TRBV3-1/TRBV3-2 CASQDRTGSIDTQYF TGTGCCAGCCAAGACCGGACAGGATCCATAGATACGCAGTATTTT